This is a list of T cell receptor beta chains from one sample in a study of identical twins. TCRdb passed the 5' RACE reads through MiXCR, listing each CDR3 protein once. The repertoire holds 260,000 or so distinct CDR3 sequences, around 7.6% seen once, with approximately 5.4% in the top ten. These same data were also listed under a study on yellow fever vaccine responses in identical twins.

Sample: CD8+ T cells sorted from blood. The receptors were sampled from a woman under 30 in good health. The CDR3 runs from the conserved cysteine through the conserved F or W. D genes are given only for firm matches. Size is omitted from some rows. Given values are once, few, many or a class for expanded clones.

NA	TRBV16	TRBJ2-1	NA	CASSLRVSEQFF	TGTGCCAGCAGCCTCAGGGTCAGTGAGCAGTTCTTC
many	TRBV6-1	TRBJ1-4	TRBD1	CADRDRVNEKLFF	TGTGCCGACAGGGACAGGGTTAATGAAAAACTGTTTTTT
NA	TRBV7-9	TRBJ2-1	TRBD2	CASNQLTSGSRNEQFF	TGTGCCAGCAACCAATTAACTAGCGGGAGTAGGAATGAGCAGTTCTTC
few	TRBV12-3/TRBV12-4	TRBJ2-1	NA	CASSPSSAFNEQFF	TGTGCCAGCAGTCCATCTAGCGCGTTCAATGAGCAGTTCTTC
few	TRBV6-1	TRBJ2-7	NA	CASAVQGAFYEQYF	TGTGCCAGCGCGGTACAGGGCGCTTTCTACGAGCAGTACTTC
few	TRBV4-1	TRBJ1-5	TRBD1	CASSEPGQGAPGNQPQHF	TGCGCCAGCAGCGAACCGGGACAGGGGGCGCCCGGCAATCAGCCCCAGCATTTT
NA	TRBV7-8	TRBJ1-1	NA	CASSSDTVNTEAFF	TGTGCCAGCAGCTCGGACACTGTCAACACTGAAGCTTTCTTT
many	TRBV6-5	TRBJ2-7	NA	CASSYESSYEQYF	TGTGCCAGCAGTTATGAGTCAAGCTACGAGCAGTACTTC
many	TRBV5-1	TRBJ2-1	TRBD1	CASSSDRDNEQFF	TGCGCCAGCAGCTCCGACAGGGACAATGAGCAGTTCTTC
many	TRBV4-1	TRBJ1-4	NA	CASSQVEGFTGEKLFF	TGCGCCAGCAGCCAAGTCGAGGGTTTCACCGGTGAAAAACTGTTTTTT
many	TRBV7-9	TRBJ2-1	TRBD1	CASTELRDSYNEQFF	TGTGCCAGCACCGAACTCCGGGACAGCTACAATGAGCAGTTCTTC
few	TRBV6-1	TRBJ2-1	TRBD2	CASSETRGGVDEQFF	TGTGCCAGCAGTGAAACTCGGGGGGGAGTTGATGAGCAGTTCTTC
many	TRBV12-3/TRBV12-4	TRBJ2-1	NA	CASSLDVFGGPKGEQFF	TGTGCCAGCAGTTTAGATGTGTTCGGGGGCCCGAAGGGGGAGCAGTTCTTC